One sample yielded the 8 T cell receptor beta chains listed below, sequenced in a study of graft-versus-host responses after intestinal transplantation. Some clones are missing from TCRdb's copy, which holds only in-frame ones; the method was immunoSEQ multiplex PCR. The sample has roughly 120,000 clones; 90% are singletons. These receptors' antigens are unknown. Here the sequenced sample was unstimulated CD4+ T cells sorted from spleen or lymph node cells, taken before intestinal transplant. Receptors were obtained from a human donor who received an intestinal transplant.

The rearrangement joins TRBV2 to TRBJ1-1; no definite D call. CDR1 is SNHLY and CDR2 is FYNNEI in the germline V gene. Trimming shortened V by 9 bases and J by 2 bases, and 7 bases separated the two germline ends. CDR3 length equals 11 residues. CDR3 DNA sequence: TGTGCCAGAACAGCCAACACTGAAGCTTTCTTT. Its protein is CARTANTEAFF.

In this sample, this clone turned up a few times. The chain couples TRBV28 to TRBJ2-3; 8 bases match TRBD2. The CDR3 is 15 amino acids. V was pared by 6 bases and J by 11 bases, with 16 bases of the junction left unmatched. Germline V gives CDR1 MDHEN, CDR2 SYDVKM. The CDR3 reads CASRTKRGPVGGQYF. For the CDR3, the DNA is TGTGCCAGCAGAACTAAGCGGGGGCCGGTAGGGGGGCAGTATTTT.

J is TRBJ1-1 and V is TRBV5-1, with TRBD1 matching 10 bases. Trimming removed 0 bases from V and 11 bases from J; junction bases left unmatched: 4. Germline CDR1 reads SGHRS; CDR2 reads YFSETQ. The CDR3 covers 13 residues. DNA for the CDR3: TGCGCCAGCAGCTTGGGACAGGGGGCATCGGCTTTCTTT. Amino acids: CASSLGQGASAFF.

This clone was seen just once. The chain employs TRBV19 and TRBJ2-7, with D possibly being TRBD2 (6 bases). Germline lookup yields CDR1 LNHDA and CDR2 SQIVND (reference sequence). Trimming left V 5 bases short and J 0 bases short, with 11 bases between. The CDR3 is 14 residues long. CDR3 protein: CASSPREVSYEQYF. The CDR3 DNA is TGTGCCAGTAGTCCCAGGGAGGTCTCCTACGAGCAGTACTTC.

This clone appeared a single time. The genes are TRBV30 and TRBJ2-5; TRBD1 matches at 9 bases. The junction had 0 bases not matched to a gene; V was cut back by 0 bases and J by 7 bases. Germline values: CDR1 GTSNPN, CDR2 SVGIG (reference sequence). The CDR3 loop spans 12 amino acids. This chain's CDR3 is CAWSVTGGTQYF. CDR3 DNA sequence: TGTGCCTGGAGTGTGACAGGGGGGACCCAGTACTTC.

This chain uses TRBV4-1 with TRBJ2-5; 9 nucleotides line up with TRBD2. The CDR3 sequence is 16 residues long. Germline values: CDR1 MGHRA, CDR2 YSYEKL. Trimming cost V 1 base and J 5 bases; bases outside gene matches: 8. The CDR3 is CASSQGGASGKETQYF. CDR3 bases: TGCGCCAGCAGCCAAGGCGGGGCTAGCGGGAAGGAGACCCAGTACTTC.

The CDR3 sequence is CSARAGYGYTF. The CDR3 DNA sequence: TGCAGTGCTAGGGCAGGGTATGGCTACACCTTC. This rearrangement joins TRBV20-1 to TRBJ1-2, with a weak D call TRBD1 (5 bases). The CDR3 sequence is 11 residues long. Germline-derived CDR1 and CDR2 are DFQATT and SNEGSKA (reference sequence). The ends were cut back, 3 bases at V and 5 bases at J, with 7 bases in the middle.

The chain couples TRBV7-9 to TRBJ2-5, with TRBD1 matching 7 bases. CDR3 length: 17 residues. Germline V gene sequence: CDR1 SEHNR, CDR2 FQNEAQ (reference sequence). Trimming cost V 5 bases and J 7 bases; bases outside gene matches: 19. The DNA for the CDR3 is TGTGCCAGCAGCCCACCCCGAGGGACAGCTTCTTTTGCGACCCAGTACTTC. This encodes CASSPPRGTASFATQYF.